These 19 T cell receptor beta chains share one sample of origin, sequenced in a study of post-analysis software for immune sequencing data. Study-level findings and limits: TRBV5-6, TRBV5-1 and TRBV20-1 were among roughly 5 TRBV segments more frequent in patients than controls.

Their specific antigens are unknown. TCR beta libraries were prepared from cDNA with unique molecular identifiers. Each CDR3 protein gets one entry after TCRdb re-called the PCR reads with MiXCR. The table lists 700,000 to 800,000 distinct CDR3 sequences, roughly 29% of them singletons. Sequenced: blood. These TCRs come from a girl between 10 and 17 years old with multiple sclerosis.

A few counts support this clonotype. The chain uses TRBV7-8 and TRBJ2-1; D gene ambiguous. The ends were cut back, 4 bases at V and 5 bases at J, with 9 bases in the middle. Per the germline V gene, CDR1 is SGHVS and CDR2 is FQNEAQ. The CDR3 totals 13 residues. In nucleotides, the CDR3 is TGTGCCAGCAGCTACCGACCTGACAATGAGCAGTTCTTC. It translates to CASSYRPDNEQFF.

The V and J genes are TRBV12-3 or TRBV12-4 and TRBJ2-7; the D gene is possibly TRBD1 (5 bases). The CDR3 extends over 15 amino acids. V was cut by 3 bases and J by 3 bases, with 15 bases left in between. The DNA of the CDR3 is TGTGCCAGCAGTTTCCTTGGGGCCGTGGTCTACGAGCAGTACTTC. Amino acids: CASSFLGAVVYEQYF.

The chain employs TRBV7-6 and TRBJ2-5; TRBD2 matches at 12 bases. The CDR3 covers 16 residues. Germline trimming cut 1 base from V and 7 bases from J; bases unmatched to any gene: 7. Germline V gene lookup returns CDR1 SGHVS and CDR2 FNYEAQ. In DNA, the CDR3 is TGTGCCAGCAGCTTAGTAGGGACTAGCGGGTCGGTGACCCAGTACTTC. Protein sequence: CASSLVGTSGSVTQYF.

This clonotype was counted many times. CDR3 region: CASSLAPWGAGETQYF. The CDR3 coding sequence is TGTGCCAGCAGCTTAGCCCCTTGGGGGGCAGGTGAGACCCAGTACTTC. This sequence joins TRBV11-2 and TRBJ2-5; D tentatively reads TRBD1 or TRBD2 (6 bases each). CDR3 size: 16 residues. Germline V lookup: CDR1 SGHAT, CDR2 FQNNGV. The V end was cut by 1 base, the J end by 5 bases, with 17 bases between.

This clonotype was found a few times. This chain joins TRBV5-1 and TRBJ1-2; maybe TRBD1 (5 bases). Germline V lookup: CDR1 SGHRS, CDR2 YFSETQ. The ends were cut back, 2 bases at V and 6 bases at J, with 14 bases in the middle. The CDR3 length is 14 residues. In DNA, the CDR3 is TGCGCCAGCAGCTTTGACAGCCCCAGGGATGGCTACACCTTC. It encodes CASSFDSPRDGYTF.

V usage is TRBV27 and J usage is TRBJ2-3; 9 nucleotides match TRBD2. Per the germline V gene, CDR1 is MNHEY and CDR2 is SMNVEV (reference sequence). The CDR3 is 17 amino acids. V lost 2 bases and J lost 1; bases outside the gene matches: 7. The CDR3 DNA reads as TGTGCCAGCAGTTTAGACGGGAGCGGGAGGCGCACAGATACGCAGTATTTT. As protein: CASSLDGSGRRTDTQYF.

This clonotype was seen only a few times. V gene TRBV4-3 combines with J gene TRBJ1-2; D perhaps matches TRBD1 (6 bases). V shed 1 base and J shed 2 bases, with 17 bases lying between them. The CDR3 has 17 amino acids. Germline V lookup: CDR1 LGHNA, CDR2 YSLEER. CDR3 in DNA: TGCGCCAGCAGCCAAGGGGCTCCTCGGACAGCGAACTATGGCTACACCTTC. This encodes CASSQGAPRTANYGYTF.

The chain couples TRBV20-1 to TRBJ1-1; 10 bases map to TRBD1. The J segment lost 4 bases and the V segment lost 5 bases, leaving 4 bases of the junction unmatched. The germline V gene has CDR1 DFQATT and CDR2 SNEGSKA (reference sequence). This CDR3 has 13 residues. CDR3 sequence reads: CSARRDRGTEAFF. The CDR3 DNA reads TGCAGTGCTCGCCGGGACAGGGGCACTGAAGCTTTCTTT.

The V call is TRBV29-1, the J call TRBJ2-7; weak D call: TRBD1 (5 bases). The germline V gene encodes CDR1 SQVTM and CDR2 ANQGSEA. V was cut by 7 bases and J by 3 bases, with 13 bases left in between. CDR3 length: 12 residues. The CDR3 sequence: CSAETENYEQYF. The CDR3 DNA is TGCAGCGCGGAGACAGAGAACTACGAGCAGTACTTC.

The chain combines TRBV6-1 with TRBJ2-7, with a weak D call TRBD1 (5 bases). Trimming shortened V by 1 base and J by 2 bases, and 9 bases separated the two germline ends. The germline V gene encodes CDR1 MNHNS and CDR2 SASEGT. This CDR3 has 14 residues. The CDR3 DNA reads TGTGCCAGCAGTGAAGACCCAGGGCCCTACGAGCAGTACTTC. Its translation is CASSEDPGPYEQYF.

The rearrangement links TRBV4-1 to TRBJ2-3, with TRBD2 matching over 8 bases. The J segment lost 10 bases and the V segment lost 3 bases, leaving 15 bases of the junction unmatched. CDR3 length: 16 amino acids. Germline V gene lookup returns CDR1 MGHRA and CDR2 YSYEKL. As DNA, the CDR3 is TGCGCCAGCAGCCACTCCCTAGCGGGCCCCTCCGGATCGCAGTATTTT. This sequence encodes CASSHSLAGPSGSQYF.

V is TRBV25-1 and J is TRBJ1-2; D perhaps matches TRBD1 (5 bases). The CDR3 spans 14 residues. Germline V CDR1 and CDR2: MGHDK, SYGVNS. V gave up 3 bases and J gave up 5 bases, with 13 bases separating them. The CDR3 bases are TGTGCCAGCAGTGAGGACTTGGCAGGGTATGGCTACACCTTC. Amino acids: CASSEDLAGYGYTF.

The CDR3 loop reads CASTRAGGQAETQYF. The CDR3 DNA is TGTGCCAGCACCAGAGCGGGGGGGCAGGCAGAGACCCAGTACTTC. The chain carries TRBV7-2 and TRBJ2-5, with TRBD2 identical over 10 bases. Germline assignment: CDR1 SGHTA and CDR2 FQGNSA. This CDR3 spans 15 amino acids. Unmatched junction bases numbered 9, after V lost 7 bases and J lost 4 bases.

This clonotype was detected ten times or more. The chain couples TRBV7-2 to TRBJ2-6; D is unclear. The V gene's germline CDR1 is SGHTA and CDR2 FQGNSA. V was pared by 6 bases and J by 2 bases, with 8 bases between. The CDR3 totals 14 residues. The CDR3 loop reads CASSLSPGANVLTF. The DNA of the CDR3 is TGTGCCAGCAGTCTAAGCCCTGGGGCCAACGTCCTGACTTTC. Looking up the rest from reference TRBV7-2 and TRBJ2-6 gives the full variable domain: GAGVSQSPSNKVTEKGKDVELRCDPISGHTALYWYRQSLGQGLEFLIYFQGNSAPDKSGLPSDRFSAERTGGSVSTLTIQRTQQEDSAVYLCASSLSPGANVLTFGAGSRLTVL.

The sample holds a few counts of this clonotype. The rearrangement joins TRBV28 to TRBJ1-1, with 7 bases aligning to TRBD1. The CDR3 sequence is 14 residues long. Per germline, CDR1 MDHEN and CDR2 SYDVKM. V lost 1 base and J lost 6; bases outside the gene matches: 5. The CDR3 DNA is TGTGCCAGCAGTTTATTGGCAGGGGGATCTGAAGCTTTCTTT. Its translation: CASSLLAGGSEAFF.

CDR3 nucleotide sequence: TGTGCCAGCAGCCCCCCCGGGACAGGGTTGACCGGGGAGCTGTTTTTT. Protein sequence: CASSPPGTGLTGELFF. This chain uses TRBV7-9 with TRBJ2-2; 9 bases agree with TRBD1. The V and J ends lost 5 bases and 5 bases, in that order; junction bases with no gene match: 9. The V gene's germline CDR1 is SEHNR and CDR2 FQNEAQ (reference sequence). This CDR3 is built from 16 residues.

The CDR3 coding sequence is TGCGCCAGCAGTTGGAGGGAAAACTATGGCTACACCTTC. As protein: CASSWRENYGYTF. The rearrangement uses TRBV5-1 and TRBJ1-2; D unclear. The V end was cut by 5 bases, the J end by 2 bases, with 10 bases between. The CDR3 consists of 13 residues. Germline lookup yields CDR1 SGHRS and CDR2 YFSETQ.

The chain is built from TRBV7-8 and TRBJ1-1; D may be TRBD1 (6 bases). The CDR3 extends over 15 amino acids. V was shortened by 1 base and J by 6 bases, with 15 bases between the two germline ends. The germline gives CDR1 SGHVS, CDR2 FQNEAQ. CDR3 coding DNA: TGTGCCAGCAGCTTAGTTGTACAGGGCCGACCTGAAGCTTTCTTT. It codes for CASSLVVQGRPEAFF. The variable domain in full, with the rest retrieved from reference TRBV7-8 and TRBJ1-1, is GAGVSQSPRYKVAKRGQDVALRCDPISGHVSLFWYQQALGQGPEFLTYFQNEAQLDKSGLPSDRFFAERPEGSVSTLKIQRTQQEDSAVYLCASSLVVQGRPEAFFGQGTRLTVV.

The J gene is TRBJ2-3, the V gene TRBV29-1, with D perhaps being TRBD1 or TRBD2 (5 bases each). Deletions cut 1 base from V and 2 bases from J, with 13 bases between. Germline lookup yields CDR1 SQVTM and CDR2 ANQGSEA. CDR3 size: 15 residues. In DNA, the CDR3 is TGCAGCGTTGAAGCCCGGGACCGATACACAGATACGCAGTATTTT. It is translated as CSVEARDRYTDTQYF.